This T cell receptor beta chain was recovered during a study of blood T cell repertoires in COVID-19. The table came from immunoSEQ multiplex PCR; TCRdb's copy has only in-frame clones and leaves some out. Among more than 200,000 clones listed, around nine tenths were seen once. Germline values: CDR1 LNHDA, CDR2 SQIVND (reference sequence). This CDR3 is 14 amino acids long. Trimming shortened V by 6 bases and J by 6 bases, and 12 bases separated the two germline ends. Sequencing input: peripheral blood. The source is a man aged 30-40 years with active or convalescent COVID-19. The V gene is TRBV19, the J gene TRBJ1-6; perhaps TRBD1 as D (5 bases). CDR3 residues: CASSRDSINSPLHF. As DNA, the CDR3 is TGTGCCAGTAGCAGGGACTCAATTAATTCACCCCTCCACTTT.